These 7 T cell receptor beta chains originate from one sample sequenced in a study of shared clonotypes between healthy human individuals. CD45RO negativity and positive selection for CCR7 defined naive CD8 cells, a population that excluded terminally differentiated effector memory CD45RA+ cells. Using immunoSEQ multiplex PCR, the repertoire was profiled, and TCRdb retains in-frame clones only, with some absent. Counted here are 660,000 or so clones, about 96% occurring once; the ten biggest clones make up approximately 0.12%. The sequenced sample was naive CD8+ T cells sorted from blood. The receptor source for this set is a woman aged 25 to 45 in good health.

V gene TRBV7-3 combines with J gene TRBJ2-2, with 7 nucleotides matching TRBD2. Germline values: CDR1 SGHTA, CDR2 FQGTGA. V lost 5 bases, J lost 8 bases, and 20 bases stayed unmatched. The CDR3 is 18 amino acids. DNA of the CDR3: TGTGCCAGCAGCCCAGGAGGTAGCACTAGCGCGCCATCAGGGGAGCTGTTTTTT. Residues: CASSPGGSTSAPSGELFF.

The chain carries TRBV28 and TRBJ2-7; a weak D match, TRBD1 (6 bases). Germline loops: CDR1 MDHEN, CDR2 SYDVKM. The CDR3 runs to 16 residues. V was clipped by 3 bases and J by 0 bases, with 15 bases between them. CDR3 region: CASSLRRGSSSYEQYF. The CDR3 DNA reads as TGTGCCAGCAGTTTGCGCAGGGGATCAAGCTCCTACGAGCAGTACTTC.

The chain recombines TRBV27 with TRBJ2-1; D is perhaps TRBD1 or TRBD2 (5 bases each). V was clipped by 2 bases and J by 7 bases, with 9 bases between them. Germline V CDR1 and CDR2: MNHEY, SMNVEV (reference sequence). This CDR3 is built from 13 residues. The CDR3 protein is CASSLEGLNEQFF. CDR3 sequence (DNA): TGTGCCAGCAGTTTAGAGGGGTTAAATGAGCAGTTCTTC.

The chain uses TRBV13 and TRBJ2-2; D is ambiguous. CDR3 length: 15 amino acids. Germline CDR1 and CDR2: PRHDT and FYEKMQ (reference sequence). V was cut by 5 bases and J by 1 base, with 11 bases left in between. The CDR3 region is CASSPALENTGELFF. CDR3 nucleotides: TGTGCCAGCAGCCCAGCACTGGAGAACACCGGGGAGCTGTTTTTT.

This chain joins TRBV10-2 and TRBJ2-7; D might be TRBD1 or TRBD2, each matching 5 bases. The CDR3 is 14 amino acids. V dropped 2 bases and J dropped 6 bases, with 14 bases sitting between them. Germline CDR1 and CDR2: WSHSY and SAAADI. The CDR3 spells CASSEGLSGGEQYF. CDR3 DNA: TGCGCCAGCAGTGAGGGCCTGAGTGGGGGCGAGCAGTACTTC.

This clone was seen more than once but under ten times. The chain combines TRBV19 with TRBJ2-1; D not resolved. Trimming shortened V by 7 bases and J by 2 bases, and 3 bases separated the two germline ends. Germline loops: CDR1 LNHDA, CDR2 SQIVND (reference sequence). CDR3 length: 11 residues. The CDR3 sequence: CASMAYNEQFF. The CDR3, as DNA: TGTGCCAGTATGGCCTACAATGAGCAGTTCTTC.

This chain joins TRBV27 and TRBJ2-7, with no clear D. Germline lookup yields CDR1 MNHEY and CDR2 SMNVEV (reference sequence). Between the trimmed V and J ends, which lost 4 bases and 2 bases, there was a span of 12 bases. This CDR3 has 14 residues. The CDR3 reads CASSSSGLPYEQYF. The DNA of the CDR3 is TGTGCCAGCAGTTCCTCAGGCCTCCCCTACGAGCAGTACTTC.